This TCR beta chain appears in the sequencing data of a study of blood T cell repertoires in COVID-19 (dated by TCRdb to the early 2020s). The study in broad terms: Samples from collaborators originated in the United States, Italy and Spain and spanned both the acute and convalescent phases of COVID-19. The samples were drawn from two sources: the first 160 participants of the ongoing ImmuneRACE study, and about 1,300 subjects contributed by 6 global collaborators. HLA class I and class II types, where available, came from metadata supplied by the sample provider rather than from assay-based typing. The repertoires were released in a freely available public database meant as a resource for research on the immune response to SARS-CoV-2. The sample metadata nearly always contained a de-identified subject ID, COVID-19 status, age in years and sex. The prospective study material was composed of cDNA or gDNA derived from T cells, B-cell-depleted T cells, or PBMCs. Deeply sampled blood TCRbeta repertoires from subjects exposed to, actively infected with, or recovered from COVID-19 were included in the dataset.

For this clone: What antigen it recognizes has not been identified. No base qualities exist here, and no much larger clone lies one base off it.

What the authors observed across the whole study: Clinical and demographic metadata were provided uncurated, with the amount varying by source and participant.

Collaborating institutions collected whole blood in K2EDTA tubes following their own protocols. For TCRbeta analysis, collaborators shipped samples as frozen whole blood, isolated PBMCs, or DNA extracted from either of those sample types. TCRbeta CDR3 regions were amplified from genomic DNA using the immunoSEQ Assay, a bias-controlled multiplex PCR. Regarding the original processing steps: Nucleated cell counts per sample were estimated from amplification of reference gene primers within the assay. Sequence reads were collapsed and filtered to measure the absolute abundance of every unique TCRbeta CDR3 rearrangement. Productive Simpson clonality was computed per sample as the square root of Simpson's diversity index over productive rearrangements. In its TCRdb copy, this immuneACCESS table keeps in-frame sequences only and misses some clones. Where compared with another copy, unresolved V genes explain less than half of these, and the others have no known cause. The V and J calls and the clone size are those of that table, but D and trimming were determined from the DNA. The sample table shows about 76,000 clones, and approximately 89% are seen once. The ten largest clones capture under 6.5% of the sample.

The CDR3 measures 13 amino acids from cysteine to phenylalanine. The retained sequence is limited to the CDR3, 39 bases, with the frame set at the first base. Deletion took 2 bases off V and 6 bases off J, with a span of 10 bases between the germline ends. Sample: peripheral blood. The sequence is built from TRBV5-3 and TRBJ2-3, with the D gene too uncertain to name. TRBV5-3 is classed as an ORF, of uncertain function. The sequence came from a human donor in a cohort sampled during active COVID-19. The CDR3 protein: CARSFSNRDTQYF. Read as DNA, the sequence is TGTGCCAGAAGCTTCTCCAACCGGGATACGCAGTATTTT.